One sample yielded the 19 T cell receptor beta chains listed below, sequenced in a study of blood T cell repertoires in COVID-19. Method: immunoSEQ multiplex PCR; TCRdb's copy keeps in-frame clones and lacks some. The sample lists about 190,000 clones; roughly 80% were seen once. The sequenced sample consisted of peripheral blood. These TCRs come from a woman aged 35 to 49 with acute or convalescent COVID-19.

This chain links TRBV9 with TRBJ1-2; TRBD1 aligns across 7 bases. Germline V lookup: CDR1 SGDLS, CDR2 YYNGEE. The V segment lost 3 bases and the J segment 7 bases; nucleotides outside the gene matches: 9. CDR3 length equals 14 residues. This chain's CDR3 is CASSARQGAVGYTF. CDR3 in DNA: TGTGCCAGCAGCGCCAGACAGGGTGCAGTTGGCTACACCTTC.

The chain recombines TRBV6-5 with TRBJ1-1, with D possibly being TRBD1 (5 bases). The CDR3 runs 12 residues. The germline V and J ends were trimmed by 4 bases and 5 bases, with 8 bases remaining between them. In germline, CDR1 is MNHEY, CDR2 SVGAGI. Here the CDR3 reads CASSSRVTEAFF. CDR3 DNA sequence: TGTGCCAGCAGTTCCAGGGTTACTGAAGCTTTCTTT.

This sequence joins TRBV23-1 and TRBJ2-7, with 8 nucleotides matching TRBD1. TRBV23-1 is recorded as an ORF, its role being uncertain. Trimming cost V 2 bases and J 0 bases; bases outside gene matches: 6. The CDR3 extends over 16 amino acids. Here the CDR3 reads CASSQRQGPNSYEQYF. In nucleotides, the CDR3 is TGCGCCAGCAGTCAAAGACAGGGGCCGAACTCCTACGAGCAGTACTTC.

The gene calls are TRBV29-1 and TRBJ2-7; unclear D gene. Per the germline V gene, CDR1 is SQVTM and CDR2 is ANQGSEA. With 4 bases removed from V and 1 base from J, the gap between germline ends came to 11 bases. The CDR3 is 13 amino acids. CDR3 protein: CSVALPPSYEQYF. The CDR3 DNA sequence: TGCAGCGTTGCCCTCCCCCCGTCCTACGAGCAGTACTTC.

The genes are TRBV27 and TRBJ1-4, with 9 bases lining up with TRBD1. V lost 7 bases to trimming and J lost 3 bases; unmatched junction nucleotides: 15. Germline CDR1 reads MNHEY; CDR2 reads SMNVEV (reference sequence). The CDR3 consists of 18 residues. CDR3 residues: CASTKRGQGMRANEKLFF. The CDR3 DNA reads TGTGCCAGCACCAAAAGGGGACAGGGAATGCGGGCTAATGAAAAACTGTTTTTT. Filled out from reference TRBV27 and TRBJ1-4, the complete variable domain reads EAQVTQNPRYLITVTGKKLTVTCSQNMNHEYMSWYRQDPGLGLRQIYYSMNVEVTDKGDVPEGYKVSRKEKRNFPLILESPSPNQTSLYFCASTKRGQGMRANEKLFFGSGTQLSVL.

In DNA form, the CDR3 reads TGTGCCAGCGAAGACAGCAAGATCAAGTTCGGCCTAACTGAAGCTTTCTTT. Its translation: CASEDSKIKFGLTEAFF. The chain has TRBV28 and TRBJ1-1; tentative D call: TRBD1 (5 bases). The CDR3 extends over 17 amino acids. Germline CDR1 MDHEN, CDR2 SYDVKM. Trimming took off 8 bases at V and 5 bases at J, with 27 bases between the two ends.

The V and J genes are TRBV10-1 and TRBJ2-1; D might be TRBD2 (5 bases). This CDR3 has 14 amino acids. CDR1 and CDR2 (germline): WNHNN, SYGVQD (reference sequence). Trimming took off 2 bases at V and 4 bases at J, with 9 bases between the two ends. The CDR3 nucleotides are TGCGCCAGCAGTGAGAAAGCGGCTTACAATGAGCAGTTCTTC. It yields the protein CASSEKAAYNEQFF.

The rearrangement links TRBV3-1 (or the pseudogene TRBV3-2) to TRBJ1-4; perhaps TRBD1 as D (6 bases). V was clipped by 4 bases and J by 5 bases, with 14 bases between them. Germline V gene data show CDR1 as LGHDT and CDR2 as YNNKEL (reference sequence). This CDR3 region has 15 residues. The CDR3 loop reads CASSPRGGANEKLFF. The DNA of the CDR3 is TGTGCCAGCAGCCCGAGGGGGGGGGCAAATGAAAAACTGTTTTTT.

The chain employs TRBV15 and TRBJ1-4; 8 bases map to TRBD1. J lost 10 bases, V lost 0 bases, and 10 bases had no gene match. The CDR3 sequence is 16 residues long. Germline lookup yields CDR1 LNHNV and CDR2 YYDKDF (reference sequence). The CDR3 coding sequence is TGTGCCACCAGCAGAGATAGCGTCAGGGGGCGCGGAAAACTGTTTTTT. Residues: CATSRDSVRGRGKLFF.

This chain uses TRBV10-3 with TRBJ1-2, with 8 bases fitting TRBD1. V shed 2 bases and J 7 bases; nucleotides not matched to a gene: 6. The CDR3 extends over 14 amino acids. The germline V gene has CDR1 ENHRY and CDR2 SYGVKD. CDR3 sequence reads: CAISETTGVAGYTF. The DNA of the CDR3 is TGTGCCATCAGTGAGACGACAGGGGTTGCTGGCTACACCTTC.

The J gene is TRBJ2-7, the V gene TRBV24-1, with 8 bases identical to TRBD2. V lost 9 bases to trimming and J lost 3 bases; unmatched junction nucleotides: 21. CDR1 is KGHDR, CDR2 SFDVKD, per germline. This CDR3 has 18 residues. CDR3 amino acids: CATPPRTLSGTPNYEQYF. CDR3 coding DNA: TGTGCCACCCCCCCCCGGACACTTAGCGGGACCCCCAACTACGAGCAGTACTTC.

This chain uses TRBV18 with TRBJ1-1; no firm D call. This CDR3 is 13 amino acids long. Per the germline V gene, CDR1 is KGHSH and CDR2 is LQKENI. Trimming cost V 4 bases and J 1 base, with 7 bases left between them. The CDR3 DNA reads TGTGCCAGCTCACTCCAGGAGAACACTGAAGCTTTCTTT. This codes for CASSLQENTEAFF.

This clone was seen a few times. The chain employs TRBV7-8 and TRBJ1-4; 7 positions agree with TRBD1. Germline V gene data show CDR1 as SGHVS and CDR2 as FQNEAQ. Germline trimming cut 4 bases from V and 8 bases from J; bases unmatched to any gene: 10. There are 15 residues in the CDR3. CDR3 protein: CASSSTRGLWEKLFF. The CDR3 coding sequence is TGTGCCAGCAGCTCGACGAGGGGGCTATGGGAAAAACTGTTTTTT.

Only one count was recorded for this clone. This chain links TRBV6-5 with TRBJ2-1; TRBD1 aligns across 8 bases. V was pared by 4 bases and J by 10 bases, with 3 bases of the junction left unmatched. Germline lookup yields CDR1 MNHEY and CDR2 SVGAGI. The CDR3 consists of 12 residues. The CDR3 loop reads CASSWGTGEQFF. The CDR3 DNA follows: TGTGCCAGCAGTTGGGGGACAGGCGAGCAGTTCTTC.

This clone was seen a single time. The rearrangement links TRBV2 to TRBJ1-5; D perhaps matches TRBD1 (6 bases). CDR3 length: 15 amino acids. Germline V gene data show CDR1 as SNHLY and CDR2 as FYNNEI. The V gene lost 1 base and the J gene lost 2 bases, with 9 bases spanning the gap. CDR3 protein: CASSEGAGGNQPQHF. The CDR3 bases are TGTGCCAGCAGTGAAGGGGCAGGGGGCAATCAGCCCCAGCATTTT.

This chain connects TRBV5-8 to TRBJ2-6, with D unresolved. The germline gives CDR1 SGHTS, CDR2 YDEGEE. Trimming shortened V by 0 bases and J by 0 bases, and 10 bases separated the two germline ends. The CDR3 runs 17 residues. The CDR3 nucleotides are TGTGCCAGCAGCTTGGGGTTGACTGACTCTGGGGCCAACGTCCTGACTTTC. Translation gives CASSLGLTDSGANVLTF.

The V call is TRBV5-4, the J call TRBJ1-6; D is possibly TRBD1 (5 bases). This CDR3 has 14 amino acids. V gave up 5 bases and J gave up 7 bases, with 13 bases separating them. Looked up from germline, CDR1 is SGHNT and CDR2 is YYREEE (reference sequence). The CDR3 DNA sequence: TGTGCCAGCAGACTGGGAGGGGCCAATTCACCCCTCCACTTT. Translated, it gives CASRLGGANSPLHF.

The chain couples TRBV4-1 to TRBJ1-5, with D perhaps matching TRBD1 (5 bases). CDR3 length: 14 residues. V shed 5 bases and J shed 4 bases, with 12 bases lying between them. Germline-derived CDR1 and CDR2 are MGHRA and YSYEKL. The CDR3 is CASSGGEVNQPQHF. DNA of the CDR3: TGCGCCAGCAGCGGGGGGGAGGTGAATCAGCCCCAGCATTTT.

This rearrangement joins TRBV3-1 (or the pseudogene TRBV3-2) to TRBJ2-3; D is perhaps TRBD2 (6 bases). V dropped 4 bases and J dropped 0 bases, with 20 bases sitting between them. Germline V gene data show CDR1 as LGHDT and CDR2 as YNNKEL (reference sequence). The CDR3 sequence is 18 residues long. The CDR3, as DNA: TGTGCCAGCAGCCCTATACCCGGGACTGGATTGAGCACAGATACGCAGTATTTT. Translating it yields CASSPIPGTGLSTDTQYF.